This T cell receptor (beta chain) was recovered during a study of primary melanoma T cells and metastatic recurrence. Study as a whole: Tumors were T2–T4 primary melanomas thicker than 1 mm.

V lost 3 bases to trimming and J lost 5 bases, with 13 bases between them. Germline V gene lookup returns CDR1 SGHNT and CDR2 YENEEA. This CDR3 has 14 amino acids. The data were produced by immunoSEQ multiplex PCR, yet TCRdb's version contains in-frame clones alone and is incomplete. The data show approximately 880 clones, with about 83% seen just once and 9.1% held by the top ten. This TCR came from a human donor with melanoma. The V call is TRBV11-3, the J call TRBJ2-5, with D unclear. The sequenced material came from melanoma tumor tissue. CDR3 residues: CASSLDVVGETQYF. CDR3 coding DNA: TGTGCCAGCAGCTTGGACGTGGTCGGGGAGACCCAGTACTTC.